The subject of this entry is one T cell receptor (beta chain). Its specificity is not known. The sample belongs to a study of beta chain features in type 1 diabetes. Findings of the study overall: For patients, the naive, central memory and Treg TCRB repertoires appeared more alike than for healthy donors. For Type 1 diabetes patients, all four CD4+ subsets carried TCRB CDR3s that were moderately but significantly shorter. Shorter templates may be favored by PCR, equally so in patients and controls.

Sequenced material consisted of expressed TCRB transcripts (all of the isolated RNA was reverse transcribed). It was found that naive, central memory and regulatory T cell samples averaged about 3.57 million reads. Libraries were prepared by immunoSEQ multiplex PCR; TCRdb keeps only in-frame clonotypes and omits some of them. Of just over 450,000 clones detected, roughly 30% appear once; the ten largest clones hold roughly 0.066%. Germline V gene sequence: CDR1 MNHNS, CDR2 SASEGT. V was shortened by 6 bases and J by 2 bases, with 17 bases between the two germline ends. This CDR3 comprises 15 residues.

This TCR was recovered from a young man in good health. J is TRBJ2-7 and V is TRBV6-1, with D hard to call. The sequencing sample was made of naive CD4+ T cells from blood. This CDR3 reads CASSGEPVPTYEQYF. CDR3 in DNA: TGTGCCAGCAGCGGAGAACCGGTTCCGACCTACGAGCAGTACTTC.